This passage covers 14 T cell receptor beta chains from one sample sequenced in a study of blood T cell repertoires in COVID-19. Sequenced by immunoSEQ multiplex PCR; TCRdb stores in-frame clones only, minus some. Among 250,000 to 350,000 clones listed, 80% to 90% were seen once. Sequencing was performed on peripheral blood. The receptor source for this set is a man aged 18 to 29 who had recovered from COVID-19.

As regards this clone: The sample carries other DNA sequences with the same CDR3. The chain couples TRBV7-3 to TRBJ2-1; 7 bases match TRBD2. The CDR3 is made up of 15 amino acids. Germline trimming cut 1 base from V and 0 bases from J; bases unmatched to any gene: 0. Germline CDR1 SGHTA, CDR2 FQGTGA. The CDR3 sequence: CASSLSGSSYNEQFF. DNA of the CDR3: TGTGCCAGCAGCTTAAGCGGGAGCTCCTACAATGAGCAGTTCTTC.

The chain carries TRBV6-5 and TRBJ1-1; D is unclear. Trimming took off 6 bases at V and 3 bases at J, with 8 bases between the two ends. The CDR3 covers 12 residues. CDR1 and CDR2 from the germline V gene are MNHEY and SVGAGI. The CDR3 sequence is CASRPSDTEAFF. The CDR3 bases are TGTGCCAGCAGGCCGTCAGACACTGAAGCTTTCTTT.

V usage is TRBV7-2 and J usage is TRBJ2-1; no definite D call. Germline V gives CDR1 SGHTA, CDR2 FQGNSA. CDR3 length equals 16 residues. V was pared by 5 bases and J by 5 bases, with 19 bases between. The CDR3 is CASSPRPGLVNNEQFF. The CDR3 DNA reads as TGTGCCAGCAGCCCACGCCCGGGTCTAGTAAACAATGAGCAGTTCTTC. The full variable domain, its missing parts supplied by reference TRBV7-2 and TRBJ2-1, is GAGVSQSPSNKVTEKGKDVELRCDPISGHTALYWYRQSLGQGLEFLIYFQGNSAPDKSGLPSDRFSAERTGGSVSTLTIQRTQQEDSAVYLCASSPRPGLVNNEQFFGPGTRLTVL.

The V call is TRBV27, the J call TRBJ2-1; 9 nucleotides agree with TRBD1. Trimming took 5 bases from V and 12 from J; bases not matched to a gene: 5. The CDR3 spans 12 residues. Germline V lookup: CDR1 MNHEY, CDR2 SMNVEV (reference sequence). The CDR3 DNA is TGTGCCAGCAGTATCCGGGGACAGGGGCAGTTCTTC. This codes for CASSIRGQGQFF.

The chain links TRBV7-8 to TRBJ1-1; perhaps TRBD1 as D (6 bases). V was shortened by 2 bases and J by 1 base, with 8 bases between the two germline ends. The length of the CDR3 is 14 residues. Germline CDR1 and CDR2: SGHVS and FQNEAQ. CDR3 coding DNA: TGTGCCAGCAGCTTATTACAGGGGAACACTGAAGCTTTCTTT. It translates to CASSLLQGNTEAFF.

V and J are TRBV6-5 and TRBJ1-2; 9 positions agree with TRBD1. J was trimmed by 5 bases and V by 5 bases; bases with no gene match: 6. The germline CDR1 and CDR2 sequences are MNHEY and SVGAGI. The CDR3 is 14 amino acids. The CDR3 sequence is CASSRDRDYYGYTF. CDR3 nucleotide sequence: TGTGCCAGCAGTCGGGACAGGGATTATTATGGCTACACCTTC.

This clone was detected a few times. This sequence joins TRBV15 and TRBJ1-3; TRBD1 aligns across 8 bases. V dropped 0 bases and J dropped 4; count of bases not matched to a gene: 5. The V gene's germline CDR1 is LNHNV and CDR2 YYDKDF (reference sequence). This CDR3 is built from 16 residues. CDR3 nucleotide sequence: TGTGCCACCAGCAGAGACGGACAGGGCATCGGAAACACCATATATTTT. This gives the protein CATSRDGQGIGNTIYF.

The DNA of the CDR3 is TGCGCCAGCAGCCAATCTATAGCGGGGGGGCCGCGGCAAGAGACCCAGTACTTC. It codes for CASSQSIAGGPRQETQYF. The V gene is TRBV4-3, the J gene TRBJ2-5; 11 nucleotides line up with TRBD2. The ends lost 2 bases at V and 2 bases at J; junction bases unmatched: 10. Germline V gene data show CDR1 as LGHNA and CDR2 as YSLEER. This CDR3 is 18 amino acids long.

This sequence joins TRBV19 and TRBJ1-4; 9 bases align to TRBD1. This CDR3 spans 15 amino acids. J lost 8 bases, V lost 4 bases, and 8 bases had no gene match. CDR1 LNHDA and CDR2 SQIVND come from the germline V gene (reference sequence). CDR3 nucleotides: TGTGCCAGTAGTAAATACAACGGACAGGGGGAAAAACTGTTTTTT. Residues: CASSKYNGQGEKLFF.

This clone was found once. The rearrangement joins TRBV9 to TRBJ1-2; no firm D call. Trimming stripped 4 bases from V and 0 bases from J, with 13 bases between. The CDR3 has 15 amino acids. The V gene's germline CDR1 is SGDLS and CDR2 YYNGEE. The CDR3 is CASSRLTTPNYGYTF. For the CDR3, the DNA is TGTGCCAGCAGCCGACTGACGACCCCTAACTATGGCTACACCTTC.

The chain carries TRBV5-4 and TRBJ2-3; a weak D match, TRBD1 (6 bases). The V gene's germline CDR1 is SGHNT and CDR2 YYREEE (reference sequence). The CDR3 covers 16 residues. V lost 5 bases, J lost 0 bases, and 16 bases lay in between. CDR3 coding DNA: TGTGCCAGCAGGCATGCCGGGACAACTAGCACAGATACGCAGTATTTT. It specifies CASRHAGTTSTDTQYF.

The chain carries TRBV7-2 and TRBJ2-3; TRBD2 matches at 13 bases. V trimming: 7 bases; J trimming: 1 base; junction bases outside the gene matches: 11. The CDR3 has 18 residues. Germline CDR1 SGHTA, CDR2 FQGNSA. The CDR3: CASNKLAGGISGTDTQYF. For the CDR3, the DNA is TGTGCCAGCAACAAACTAGCGGGGGGGATTAGTGGCACAGATACGCAGTATTTT.

This chain links TRBV27 with TRBJ2-7; no firm D call. V gave up 0 bases and J gave up 2 bases, with 11 bases separating them. Looked up from germline, CDR1 is MNHEY and CDR2 is SMNVEV (reference sequence). The CDR3 loop spans 15 amino acids. CDR3 region: CASSLSSGATYEQYF. CDR3 sequence (DNA): TGTGCCAGCAGTTTATCGTCAGGCGCTACCTACGAGCAGTACTTC.

V usage is TRBV9 and J usage is TRBJ2-3; TRBD2 might be the D (6 bases). The germline gives CDR1 SGDLS, CDR2 YYNGEE. The CDR3 is 13 amino acids. V was cut by 4 bases and J by 9 bases, with 15 bases left in between. CDR3 loop: CASSSQQGGTQYF. For the CDR3, the DNA is TGTGCCAGCAGCTCCCAGCAGGGAGGAACGCAGTATTTT.